A selection of T cell receptor beta chains follows, all from one sample in a study of CD8 T cells in ankylosing spondylitis. TCRdb independently ran MiXCR on the 5' RACE reads; one entry per CDR3 protein. Among about 150,000 distinct CDR3 sequences, around two fifths were seen once, and the ten largest hold over 12%. The sequenced material came from synovial fluid, either unsorted or a sorted T cell fraction (not recorded which). The receptors here all came from a male donor with ankylosing spondylitis. CDR3s include the opening cysteine and the closing phenylalanine or tryptophan. The D gene is left open where the match is weak. Clone size appears in some rows only: once, few, many, or a class for an expanded clone.

D gene: -; J gene: TRBJ2-5; clone size: few; V gene: TRBV6-6; CDR3 protein: CATVAVGGETQYF; CDR3 DNA: TGTGCCACCGTGGCTGTAGGAGGAGAGACCCAGTACTTC
D gene: -; J gene: TRBJ1-1; clone size: -; V gene: TRBV25-1; CDR3 protein: CASSSELNTEAFF; CDR3 DNA: TGTGCCAGCAGTTCAGAGCTGAACACTGAAGCTTTCTTT
D gene: TRBD1; J gene: TRBJ1-2; clone size: -; V gene: TRBV30; CDR3 protein: CAWSPVWTGNGYTF; CDR3 DNA: TGTGCCTGGAGCCCTGTTTGGACAGGGAATGGCTACACCTTC
D gene: TRBD1; J gene: TRBJ2-7; clone size: -; V gene: TRBV29-1; CDR3 protein: CSVKVPVQGYEQYF; CDR3 DNA: TGCAGCGTTAAGGTTCCGGTACAGGGGTACGAGCAGTACTTC
D gene: -; J gene: TRBJ1-6; clone size: -; V gene: TRBV5-1; CDR3 protein: CASSPGTTLHF; CDR3 DNA: TGCGCCAGCAGCCCGGGGACAACCCTCCACTTT
D gene: TRBD1; J gene: TRBJ2-7; clone size: -; V gene: TRBV18; CDR3 protein: CASSSGQGADEQYF; CDR3 DNA: TGTGCCAGCTCATCGGGACAGGGGGCAGACGAGCAGTACTTC
D gene: -; J gene: TRBJ2-7; clone size: few; V gene: TRBV30; CDR3 protein: CAWTTGDSYEQYF; CDR3 DNA: TGTGCCTGGACGACTGGGGACTCCTACGAGCAGTACTTC
D gene: TRBD1; J gene: TRBJ2-1; clone size: many; V gene: TRBV19; CDR3 protein: CASSIAADRNYNEQFF; CDR3 DNA: TGTGCCAGTAGTATAGCTGCGGACAGGAACTACAATGAGCAGTTCTTC
D gene: -; J gene: TRBJ2-1; clone size: few; V gene: TRBV5-6; CDR3 protein: CASSLSGYNEQFF; CDR3 DNA: TGTGCCAGCAGCTTGTCAGGGTACAATGAGCAGTTCTTC
D gene: -; J gene: TRBJ2-6; clone size: many; V gene: TRBV6-1; CDR3 protein: CASSPLGGTGANVLTF; CDR3 DNA: TGTGCCAGCAGCCCTCTAGGAGGGACTGGGGCCAACGTCCTGACTTTC
D gene: TRBD2; J gene: TRBJ2-7; clone size: -; V gene: TRBV4-3; CDR3 protein: CASSPQLAGGIYEQYF; CDR3 DNA: TGCGCCAGCAGCCCACAACTAGCGGGAGGAATATACGAGCAGTACTTC
D gene: TRBD1; J gene: TRBJ2-7; clone size: -; V gene: TRBV7-9; CDR3 protein: CASSKTGMIPYEQYF; CDR3 DNA: TGTGCCAGCAGCAAGACAGGGATGATCCCCTACGAGCAGTACTTC
D gene: TRBD2; J gene: TRBJ2-7; clone size: -; V gene: TRBV12-3/TRBV12-4; CDR3 protein: CASSLWDSGRGYEQYF; CDR3 DNA: TGTGCCAGCAGTTTATGGGATAGCGGGAGGGGTTACGAGCAGTACTTC
D gene: TRBD1; J gene: TRBJ1-2; clone size: few; V gene: TRBV12-3/TRBV12-4; CDR3 protein: CASGQGYGYTF; CDR3 DNA: TGTGCCAGCGGACAGGGCTATGGCTACACCTTC
D gene: -; J gene: TRBJ2-1; clone size: -; V gene: TRBV7-9; CDR3 protein: CASSFVGGLKEFF; CDR3 DNA: TGTGCCAGCAGCTTCGTAGGAGGGCTGAAGGAGTTCTTC